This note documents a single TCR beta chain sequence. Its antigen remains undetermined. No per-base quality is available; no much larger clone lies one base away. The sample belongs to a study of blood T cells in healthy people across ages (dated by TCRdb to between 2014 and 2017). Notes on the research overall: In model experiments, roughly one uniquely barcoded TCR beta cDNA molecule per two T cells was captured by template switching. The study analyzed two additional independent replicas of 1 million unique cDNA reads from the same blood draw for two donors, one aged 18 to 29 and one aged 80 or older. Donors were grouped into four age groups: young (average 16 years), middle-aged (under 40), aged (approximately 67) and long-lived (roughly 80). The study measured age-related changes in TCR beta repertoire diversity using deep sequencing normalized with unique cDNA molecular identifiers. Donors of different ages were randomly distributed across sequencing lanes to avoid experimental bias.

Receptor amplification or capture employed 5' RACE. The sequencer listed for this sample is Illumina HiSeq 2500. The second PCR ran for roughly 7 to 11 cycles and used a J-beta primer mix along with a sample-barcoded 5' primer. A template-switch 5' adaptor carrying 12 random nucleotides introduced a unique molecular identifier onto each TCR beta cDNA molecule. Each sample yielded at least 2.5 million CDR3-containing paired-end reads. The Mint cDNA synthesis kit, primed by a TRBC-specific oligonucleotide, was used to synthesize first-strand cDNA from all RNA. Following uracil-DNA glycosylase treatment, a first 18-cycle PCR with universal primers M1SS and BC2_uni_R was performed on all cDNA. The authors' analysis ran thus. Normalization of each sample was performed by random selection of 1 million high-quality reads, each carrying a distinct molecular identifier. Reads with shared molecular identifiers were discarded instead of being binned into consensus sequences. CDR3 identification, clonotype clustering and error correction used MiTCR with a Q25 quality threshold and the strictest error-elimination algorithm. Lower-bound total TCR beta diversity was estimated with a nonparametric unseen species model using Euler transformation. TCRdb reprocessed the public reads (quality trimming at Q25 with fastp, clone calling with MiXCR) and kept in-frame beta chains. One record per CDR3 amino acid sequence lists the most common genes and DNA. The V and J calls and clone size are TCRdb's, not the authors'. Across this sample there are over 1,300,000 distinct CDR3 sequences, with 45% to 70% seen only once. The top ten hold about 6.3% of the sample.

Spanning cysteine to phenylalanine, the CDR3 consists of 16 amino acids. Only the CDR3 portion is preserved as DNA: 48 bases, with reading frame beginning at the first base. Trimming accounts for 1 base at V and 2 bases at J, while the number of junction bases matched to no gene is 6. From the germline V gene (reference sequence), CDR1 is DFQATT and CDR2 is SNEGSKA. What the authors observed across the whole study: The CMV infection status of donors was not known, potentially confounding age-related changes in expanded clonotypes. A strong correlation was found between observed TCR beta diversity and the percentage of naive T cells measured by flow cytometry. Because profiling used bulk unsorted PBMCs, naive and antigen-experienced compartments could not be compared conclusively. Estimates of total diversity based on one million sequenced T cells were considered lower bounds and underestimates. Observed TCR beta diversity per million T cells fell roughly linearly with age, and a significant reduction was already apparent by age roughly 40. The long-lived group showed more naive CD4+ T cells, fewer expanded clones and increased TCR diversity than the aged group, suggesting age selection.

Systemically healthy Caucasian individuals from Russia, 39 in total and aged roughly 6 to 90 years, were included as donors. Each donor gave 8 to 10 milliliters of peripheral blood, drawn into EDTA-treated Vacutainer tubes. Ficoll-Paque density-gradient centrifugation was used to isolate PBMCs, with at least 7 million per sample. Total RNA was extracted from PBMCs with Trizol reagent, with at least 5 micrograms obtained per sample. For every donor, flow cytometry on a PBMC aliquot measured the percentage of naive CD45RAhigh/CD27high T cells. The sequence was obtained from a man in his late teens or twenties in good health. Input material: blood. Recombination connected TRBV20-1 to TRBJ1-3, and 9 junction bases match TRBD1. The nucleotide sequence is TGCAGTGCTAGAGGAGGGAGACAGGGGGCTGGAAACACCATATATTTT. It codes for CSARGGRQGAGNTIYF.